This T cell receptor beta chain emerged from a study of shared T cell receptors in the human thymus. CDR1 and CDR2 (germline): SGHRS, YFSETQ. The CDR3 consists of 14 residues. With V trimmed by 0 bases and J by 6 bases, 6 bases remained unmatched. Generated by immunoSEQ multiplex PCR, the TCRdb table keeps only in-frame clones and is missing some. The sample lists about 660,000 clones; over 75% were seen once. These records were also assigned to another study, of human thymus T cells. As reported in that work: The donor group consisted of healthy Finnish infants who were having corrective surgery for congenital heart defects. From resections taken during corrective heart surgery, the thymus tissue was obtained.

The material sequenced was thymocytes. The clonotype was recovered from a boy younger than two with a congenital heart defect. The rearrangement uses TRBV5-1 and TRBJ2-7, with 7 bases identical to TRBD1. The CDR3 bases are TGCGCCAGCAGCTTGGACAGGGGTTTCGGCGAGCAGTACTTC. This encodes CASSLDRGFGEQYF.